The present entry profiles one TCR beta chain with its context. This clone was observed a handful of times. Its recognized antigen is unknown. No quality values exist for individual bases; no much larger clone is one base distant. The CDR3 numbers 14 residues from cysteine through phenylalanine. The CDR3 DNA has 42 bases and is translated from base 1. From the germline V gene, CDR1 is SGHAT and CDR2 is FQNNGV. Relative to germline, V is 4 bases shorter and J is 2 bases shorter, with 8 bases between their ends. This entry belongs to a study of beta chain features in type 1 diabetes (dated by TCRdb to 2017 to 2018). Broadly, across the study: No differences in mean age, gender distribution, total cell number or subset yield were found between patients and healthy donors. Regulatory and stem cell-like memory subsets were obtained from only 8 patients and roughly eight healthy donors, while naive and central memory subsets were obtained from all 30 or so donors. The study compared TCRB repertoires of sorted circulating CD4+ T cell subsets between recently diagnosed type 1 diabetes patients and matched healthy donors. Across all samples, 90 million to 130 million sorted cells were examined, and cell number per subset correlated strongly with RNA yield. The investigation overall reported the following: Because the HLA sub-analyses included only small numbers of individuals, any influence of HLA type on TCRB rearrangement was left unresolved. Shorter templates might be favored by PCR, yet because patient and control samples were amplified and corrected together, any such skew would affect both groups equally. Because cDNA rather than genomic DNA was sequenced, highly expressing activated cells could have been over-represented, although no difference in activation and CD3 levels was found between groups. At VDJ recombination sites, type 1 diabetes patients had fewer insertions and more deleted nucleotides, which implies abnormalities in thymic rearrangement. The naive, central memory and regulatory TCRB repertoires appeared to resemble one another more closely among patients than among healthy donors. In all four CD4+ subsets, TCRB CDR3 length was moderately but significantly shorter in type 1 diabetes patients.

Each donor gave one peripheral blood draw, roughly 120 mL on average, collected into heparinised tubes. Naive, central memory, regulatory and stem cell-like memory CD4+ T cells were sorted on a BD FACSAria II using a panel including CD45RO, CCR7, CD25, CD127, CD95 and CD27. Every sorted population had a purity above 95%. PBMCs were isolated right away by Lymphoprep density gradient centrifugation and were stained directly, without culture. So that batch effects would be minimized, each experiment stained and sorted samples in pairs, pairing one healthy donor with one patient. The entire isolated RNA was reverse transcribed using the High Capacity cDNA Reverse Transcription Kit, and thus expressed TCRB transcripts were sequenced. Deep immunoSEQ sequencing was performed on naive, central memory and regulatory T cell samples, with an average of around 3.5 million total reads per sample. After sorted cells were lysed in RLT buffer, RNA was extracted with DNase-treated RNeasy Micro or Mini kits, with the choice depending on cell number. To prevent cross-contamination, every cell subset was processed on its own, while patient and healthy donor samples were processed together. Using the immunoSEQ multiplex PCR, TCRB sequences were amplified from cDNA into 87-bp fragments spanning the CDR3 region. The amplicons were sequenced using the Illumina HiSeq platform. The study's processing was this. PCR bias was computationally corrected using synthetic template baselines, reads within Hamming distance 2 were collapsed, and singletons that could not be merged were discarded. Reads were aligned against IMGT to assign V, D and J genes, CDR3 length and insertions or deletions at six rearrangement sites. Clonotype counts were normalized to sorted cell number within each subset before computing true diversity and Gini coefficients with the tcR R package. The overlap coefficient, calculated on TCRB nucleotide sequences, was used to measure repertoire sharing. Drawn from immuneACCESS, this table holds only the in-frame rearrangements with V and J called that TCRdb kept. Clones are partly lost; checked studies trace under half to an unresolved V gene and leave the rest unexplained. V and J calls and clone size come straight from that table; D and trimming were deduced from the DNA. The sample table shows 150,000 or so clones, and 7.5% to 9.5% are seen once. Approximately 0.54% of the sample comes from the top ten.

The receptor was derived from a woman under 30 with type 1 diabetes. What was sequenced was central memory CD4+ T cells from blood. The chain is encoded by TRBV11-2 joined to TRBJ2-2, and perhaps TRBD1 as D gene, on 6 matching bases. The nucleotide sequence reads as follows: TGTGCCAGCAGCTCACAGGGCAACACCGGGGAGCTGTTTTTT. Translated, it gives CASSSQGNTGELFF.